The rows below give T cell receptor beta chains drawn from one sample of a study of cytomegalovirus exposure and HLA in healthy donors. The repertoire was sequenced with immunoSEQ multiplex PCR; TCRdb's copy has only in-frame clones and lacks some. The data show about 340,000 clones, about nine tenths seen once. The sequenced sample was PBMCs. The receptors shown here come from a woman between 18 and 30 years old in good health and CMV-seronegative. The CDR3 runs from the conserved cysteine through the conserved F or W. Each record gives: J gene, D gene, clone size, V gene, CDR3 protein, CDR3 DNA. D genes are given only for firm matches. Rows give clone size only sometimes, using once, few, many, or a class for an expanded clone.

J gene: TRBJ1-1; D gene: .; clone size: few; V gene: TRBV19; CDR3 protein: CASIQVRIRGGTEAFF; CDR3 DNA: TGTGCCAGTATTCAGGTTCGGATCAGGGGAGGGACTGAAGCTTTCTTT
J gene: TRBJ2-1; D gene: .; clone size: .; V gene: TRBV19; CDR3 protein: CASSIEGRRDNEQFF; CDR3 DNA: TGTGCCAGCAGTATAGAGGGGAGGAGGGACAATGAGCAGTTCTTC
J gene: TRBJ1-1; D gene: .; clone size: once; V gene: TRBV29-1; CDR3 protein: CSVSGLSNTEAFF; CDR3 DNA: TGCAGCGTTAGTGGGCTGTCGAACACTGAAGCTTTCTTT
J gene: TRBJ2-7; D gene: .; clone size: .; V gene: TRBV2; CDR3 protein: CASSEQGSSYEQYF; CDR3 DNA: TGTGCCAGCAGTGAGCAGGGAAGCTCCTACGAGCAGTACTTC
J gene: TRBJ2-7; D gene: .; clone size: .; V gene: TRBV6-6; CDR3 protein: CASSTLAESSYEQYF; CDR3 DNA: TGTGCCAGCAGTACGTTAGCGGAGAGCTCCTACGAGCAGTACTTC
J gene: TRBJ2-7; D gene: .; clone size: .; V gene: TRBV6-5; CDR3 protein: CASSYRNSVYEQYF; CDR3 DNA: TGTGCCAGCAGTTACCGGAATAGCGTCTACGAGCAGTACTTC
J gene: TRBJ2-7; D gene: TRBD2; clone size: .; V gene: TRBV4-1; CDR3 protein: CASSQGGGAGSYEQYF; CDR3 DNA: TGCGCCAGCAGCCAAGGGGGGGGAGCGGGCTCCTACGAGCAGTACTTC
J gene: TRBJ1-3; D gene: .; clone size: .; V gene: TRBV18; CDR3 protein: CASSPPADRNTIYF; CDR3 DNA: TGTGCCAGCTCACCCCCCGCCGACAGAAACACCATATATTTT
J gene: TRBJ2-3; D gene: .; clone size: .; V gene: TRBV7-7; CDR3 protein: CASSTSSDRPARADTQYF; CDR3 DNA: TGTGCCAGCAGCACATCCTCCGACAGGCCGGCAAGGGCAGATACGCAGTATTTT
J gene: TRBJ2-5; D gene: .; clone size: .; V gene: TRBV9; CDR3 protein: CASSVAGAFTGETQYF; CDR3 DNA: TGTGCCAGCAGCGTAGCGGGAGCGTTCACGGGGGAGACCCAGTACTTC
J gene: TRBJ2-1; D gene: TRBD2; clone size: .; V gene: TRBV10-3; CDR3 protein: CAISARAGEGEFF; CDR3 DNA: TGTGCCATCAGTGCGAGGGCGGGAGAGGGTGAGTTCTTC
J gene: TRBJ1-1; D gene: .; clone size: .; V gene: TRBV30; CDR3 protein: CAWSASNTEAFF; CDR3 DNA: TGTGCCTGGAGTGCGTCCAACACTGAAGCTTTCTTT
J gene: TRBJ2-3; D gene: .; clone size: once; V gene: TRBV5-1; CDR3 protein: CASSLMGEGGTDTQYF; CDR3 DNA: TGCGCCAGCAGCTTGATGGGGGAAGGGGGAACAGATACGCAGTATTTT
J gene: TRBJ2-7; D gene: TRBD2; clone size: .; V gene: TRBV5-4; CDR3 protein: CASSAGAGVNEQYF; CDR3 DNA: TGTGCCAGCAGCGCGGGAGCGGGAGTCAACGAGCAGTACTTC
J gene: TRBJ2-6; D gene: .; clone size: .; V gene: TRBV5-6; CDR3 protein: CASSQAGANVLTF; CDR3 DNA: TGTGCCAGCAGCCAGGCTGGGGCCAACGTCCTGACTTTC
J gene: TRBJ1-4; D gene: TRBD1; clone size: .; V gene: TRBV14; CDR3 protein: CASSRPGQNEKLFF; CDR3 DNA: TGTGCCAGCAGCCGACCGGGACAGAATGAAAAACTGTTTTTT
J gene: TRBJ2-7; D gene: TRBD1; clone size: .; V gene: TRBV7-3; CDR3 protein: CASSRLGQGYEQYF; CDR3 DNA: TGTGCCAGCAGCCGGCTAGGACAGGGTTACGAGCAGTACTTC
J gene: TRBJ2-7; D gene: TRBD2; clone size: once; V gene: TRBV27; CDR3 protein: CASSLLASGSREQYF; CDR3 DNA: TGTGCCAGCAGTTTATTGGCTAGCGGGAGCAGGGAGCAGTACTTC
J gene: TRBJ1-1; D gene: .; clone size: .; V gene: TRBV28; CDR3 protein: CASSWFGGQAFF; CDR3 DNA: TGTGCCAGCAGTTGGTTCGGAGGCCAAGCTTTCTTT
J gene: TRBJ2-2; D gene: .; clone size: .; V gene: TRBV29-1; CDR3 protein: CSVVKNTGELFF; CDR3 DNA: TGCAGCGTTGTTAAGAACACCGGGGAGCTGTTTTTT
J gene: TRBJ2-1; D gene: .; clone size: .; V gene: TRBV12-5; CDR3 protein: CASGPSSYNEQFF; CDR3 DNA: TGTGCTAGTGGCCCGAGCTCCTACAATGAGCAGTTCTTC
J gene: TRBJ2-1; D gene: TRBD2; clone size: .; V gene: TRBV2; CDR3 protein: CASSPGTRRNEQFF; CDR3 DNA: TGTGCCAGCAGCCCCGGGACTAGACGCAATGAGCAGTTCTTC
J gene: TRBJ2-2; D gene: TRBD2; clone size: .; V gene: TRBV5-1; CDR3 protein: CASSNRLAGDDNTGELFF; CDR3 DNA: TGCGCCAGCAGCAATAGACTAGCGGGAGACGACAACACCGGGGAGCTGTTTTTT
J gene: TRBJ1-1; D gene: TRBD1; clone size: .; V gene: TRBV29-1; CDR3 protein: CSVGTGITEAFF; CDR3 DNA: TGCAGCGTCGGGACAGGGATCACTGAAGCTTTCTTT
J gene: TRBJ1-2; D gene: .; clone size: .; V gene: TRBV4-3; CDR3 protein: CASSHEQGIRGYTF; CDR3 DNA: TGCGCCAGCAGCCACGAACAGGGTATCCGTGGCTACACCTTC
J gene: TRBJ2-7; D gene: .; clone size: few; V gene: TRBV9; CDR3 protein: CASGGGGYEQYF; CDR3 DNA: TGTGCCAGCGGGGGAGGGGGTTACGAGCAGTACTTC
J gene: TRBJ2-1; D gene: TRBD2; clone size: once; V gene: TRBV4-3; CDR3 protein: CASSPAPLAGDDEQFF; CDR3 DNA: TGCGCCAGCAGCCCCGCCCCCCTAGCGGGAGACGATGAGCAGTTCTTC
J gene: TRBJ2-7; D gene: TRBD2; clone size: .; V gene: TRBV6-6; CDR3 protein: CASKGLPTYEQYF; CDR3 DNA: TGTGCCAGCAAGGGACTACCGACCTACGAGCAGTACTTC
J gene: TRBJ2-3; D gene: TRBD1; clone size: once; V gene: TRBV29-1; CDR3 protein: CSVEAQGEADTQYF; CDR3 DNA: TGCAGCGTTGAGGCCCAGGGGGAAGCAGATACGCAGTATTTT